The 14 T cell receptor beta chains presented below share a single source sample, sequenced in a study of T cell changes during pregnancy in multiple sclerosis. The repertoire was sequenced with immunoSEQ multiplex PCR; TCRdb's copy has only in-frame clones and lacks some. The table includes just under 50,000 clones, approximately 95% detected once. Sequences were derived from CD4+ T cells from peripheral blood mononuclear cells, sampled in the third trimester of pregnancy. The origin of the receptors is a female donor with multiple sclerosis, enrolled in a pregnancy study.

V gene TRBV25-1 combines with J gene TRBJ2-3; D is perhaps TRBD2 (5 bases). CDR1 and CDR2 (germline): MGHDK, SYGVNS. V lost 8 bases and J lost 5, with 14 bases in between. The CDR3 spans 13 residues. The CDR3 DNA reads as TGTGCCAGCGCCGGCGGGTATGGAGATACGCAGTATTTT. Encoded protein: CASAGGYGDTQYF.

The chain links TRBV11-1 to TRBJ1-4; D gene uncertain. CDR1 SGHAT and CDR2 FQDESV come from the germline V gene (reference sequence). Trimming shortened V by 6 bases and J by 4 bases, and 6 bases separated the two germline ends. The CDR3 extends over 12 amino acids. The CDR3 spells CASRLNNEKLFF. The CDR3 DNA is TGTGCCAGCAGACTGAATAATGAAAAACTGTTTTTT.

The chain uses TRBV5-3 and TRBJ2-1, with 10 bases that match TRBD1. TRBV5-3 is placed among ORFs of uncertain function. Germline trimming cut 3 bases from V and 4 bases from J; bases unmatched to any gene: 13. This CDR3 has 18 residues. The CDR3 here is CARSCTPGQGWGYNEQFF. In DNA form, the CDR3 reads TGTGCCAGAAGCTGCACGCCGGGACAGGGGTGGGGGTACAATGAGCAGTTCTTC.

The chain carries TRBV7-9 and TRBJ2-7; the D gene is possibly TRBD2 (6 bases). The CDR3 runs to 12 residues. Between the trimmed V and J ends, which lost 3 bases and 8 bases, there was a span of 11 bases. Germline V gives CDR1 SEHNR, CDR2 FQNEAQ (reference sequence). For the CDR3, the DNA is TGTGCCAGCAGCTTGGAGGCGGGAAAGCAGTACTTC. This translates into CASSLEAGKQYF.

V and J are TRBV19 and TRBJ2-7, with 8 bases aligning to TRBD2. Germline assignment: CDR1 LNHDA and CDR2 SQIVND (reference sequence). V shed 3 bases and J 3 bases; nucleotides not matched to a gene: 1. CDR3 size: 13 residues. The chain's CDR3 is CASSIRGGYEQYF. The CDR3 DNA follows: TGTGCCAGTAGTATTCGGGGGGGCTACGAGCAGTACTTC.

The J gene is TRBJ2-7, the V gene TRBV6-1; D call uncertain. Trimming left V 7 bases short and J 4 bases short, with 8 bases between. In germline, CDR1 is MNHNS, CDR2 SASEGT. This CDR3 region has 11 residues. This CDR3 is CASTQKYEQYF. CDR3 nucleotides: TGTGCCAGCACTCAGAAGTACGAGCAGTACTTC.

The chain carries TRBV27 and TRBJ2-7; TRBD2 agrees at 11 bases. The germline V gene has CDR1 MNHEY and CDR2 SMNVEV (reference sequence). V dropped 5 bases and J dropped 2; count of bases not matched to a gene: 8. The CDR3 is 16 residues long. The CDR3 DNA reads as TGTGCCAGCAGTCCTGGGTCTAGCGGGAGGCCCTACGAGCAGTACTTC. This encodes CASSPGSSGRPYEQYF.

This sequence joins TRBV7-2 and TRBJ2-3; 7 bases are a match to TRBD2. J was trimmed by 5 bases and V by 4 bases; bases with no gene match: 9. The CDR3 has 15 residues. Germline-derived CDR1 and CDR2 are SGHTA and FQGNSA. The DNA of the CDR3 is TGTGCCAGCAGCTCCGAGACGGGAGGACGAGATACGCAGTATTTT. Translating gives CASSSETGGRDTQYF.

CDR3 DNA sequence: TGCGCCAGCAGTGACAGGGTATCAGGAGCTTTCTTT. Translating gives CASSDRVSGAFF. This chain joins TRBV5-1 and TRBJ1-1; TRBD1 aligns across 7 bases. Trimming removed 5 bases from V and 10 bases from J; junction bases left unmatched: 8. Germline assignment: CDR1 SGHRS and CDR2 YFSETQ. This CDR3 is built from 12 residues. The whole variable domain, filled in from reference TRBV5-1 and TRBJ1-1, reads KAGVTQTPRYLIKTRGQQVTLSCSPISGHRSVSWYQQTPGQGLQFLFEYFSETQRNKGNFPGRFSGRQFSNSRSEMNVSTLELGDSALYLCASSDRVSGAFFGQGTRLTVV.

The chain joins TRBV9 to TRBJ1-3, with 8 nucleotides matching TRBD1. The CDR3 is made up of 19 amino acids. V lost 4 bases and J lost 3; bases outside the gene matches: 18. Germline V CDR1 and CDR2: SGDLS, YYNGEE. In nucleotides, the CDR3 is TGTGCCAGCAGCTCAAACCAGGGGGCTCCTCTCTTGGGTGGAAACACCATATATTTT. It translates to CASSSNQGAPLLGGNTIYF. The variable domain in full, with the rest retrieved from reference TRBV9 and TRBJ1-3, is DSGVTQTPKHLITATGQRVTLRCSPRSGDLSVYWYQQSLDQGLQFLIQYYNGEERAKGNILERFSAQQFPDLHSELNLSSLELGDSALYFCASSSNQGAPLLGGNTIYFGEGSWLTVV.

The chain is built from TRBV6-5 and TRBJ1-1; the D is unclear. This CDR3 has 14 amino acids. The germline gives CDR1 MNHEY, CDR2 SVGAGI. Trimming cost V 7 bases and J 0 bases, with 12 bases left between them. In DNA form, the CDR3 reads TGTGCCAGCAAGCCGAGACGGGTGAACACTGAAGCTTTCTTT. Translated: CASKPRRVNTEAFF.

The V gene is TRBV7-2, the J gene TRBJ1-3; 10 bases match TRBD1. The CDR3 is made up of 15 amino acids. The germline CDR1 and CDR2 sequences are SGHTA and FQGNSA. The J segment lost 9 bases and the V segment lost 6 bases, leaving 11 bases of the junction unmatched. CDR3 nucleotides: TGTGCCAGCAGGGTCCCAGGACAGGGGGTGGGCACCATATATTTT. It is translated as CASRVPGQGVGTIYF.

The chain carries TRBV18 and TRBJ2-3; perhaps TRBD2 as D (5 bases). Germline V gene data show CDR1 as KGHSH and CDR2 as LQKENI. The V gene lost 5 bases and the J gene lost 4 bases, with 16 bases spanning the gap. The CDR3 is made up of 15 amino acids. CDR3 nucleotide sequence: TGTGCCAGCTCATCCCTCTTGGCGGACTCAGATACGCAGTATTTT. The encoded protein is CASSSLLADSDTQYF.

The J gene is TRBJ2-3, the V gene TRBV28; D possibly corresponds to TRBD1 (5 bases). The V end lost 5 bases, the J end lost 3 bases, and 18 bases lay between the germline ends. The CDR3 extends over 16 amino acids. Germline V gene data show CDR1 as MDHEN and CDR2 as SYDVKM. CDR3 DNA sequence: TGTGCCAGCAGTACCTGGTGGGGCGAGAGGACAGATACGCAGTATTTT. Its translation: CASSTWWGERTDTQYF.